This TCR beta chain was identified in a study of CD8+ T cells in alopecia areata. Treatment defined: oral pan-JAK inhibitor, 5-10 mg twice daily. RNA was isolated and reverse transcribed to cDNA, the sequencing template. Data came from immunoSEQ multiplex PCR; TCRdb stores just in-frame clones and leaves some out. The sample yields approximately 180,000 clones, around 64% seen once. Germline V gene lookup returns CDR1 SQVTM and CDR2 ANQGSEA. This CDR3 is 13 amino acids long. V was pared by 4 bases and J by 5 bases, with 8 bases of the junction left unmatched. Source: CD4+ T cells sorted from blood, taken around week 47, from a patient treated with tofacitinib. The receptor was derived from a human donor with alopecia areata. The V and J genes are TRBV29-1 and TRBJ2-7, with 7 bases fitting TRBD1. CDR3 nucleotides: TGCAGCGTTGCAAGGCGACAGGGCGACGAGCAGTACTTC. Its protein product is CSVARRQGDEQYF.